The 15 T cell receptor beta chains given below trace back to one sample, sequenced in a study of OX40 agonist ivuxolimab in advanced cancers. The table came from immunoSEQ multiplex PCR; TCRdb's copy has only in-frame clones and leaves some out. The sample lists over 45,000 clones; around 84% were seen once. Material: CD4+ or CD8+ T cells sorted from blood, obtained in a trial of the OX40 agonist ivuxolimab. These receptors were taken from an adult with an advanced solid tumor such as melanoma, head and neck, liver or kidney cancer.

The chain uses TRBV19 and TRBJ1-6; D might be TRBD1 (6 bases). The germline V gene has CDR1 LNHDA and CDR2 SQIVND (reference sequence). The V end lost 10 bases, the J end lost 7 bases, and 17 bases lay between the germline ends. This CDR3 comprises 14 residues. The CDR3 DNA reads as TGTGCCACGACTTCAGACAGGCCCAATTCACCCCTCCACTTT. It specifies CATTSDRPNSPLHF.

The chain links TRBV4-1 to TRBJ1-3; 7 bases are a match to TRBD1. V lost 4 bases and J lost 4; bases outside the gene matches: 13. CDR3 length: 17 residues. Germline V CDR1 and CDR2: MGHRA, YSYEKL. The chain's CDR3 is CASSPTRTGHGGNTIYF. The CDR3 bases are TGCGCCAGCAGCCCAACCCGGACAGGACATGGGGGAAACACCATATATTTT.

V is TRBV4-1 and J is TRBJ1-3; D is unclear. Trimming pared 0 bases from V and 2 bases from J, leaving 11 bases between. Germline V gives CDR1 MGHRA, CDR2 YSYEKL. This CDR3 is built from 16 residues. The CDR3 DNA reads as TGCGCCAGCAGCCAAGAAAGAATGGTGGCTGGAAACACCATATATTTT. It specifies CASSQERMVAGNTIYF.

The J gene is TRBJ1-2, the V gene TRBV18; 7 positions match TRBD1. CDR3 length equals 15 residues. Germline loops: CDR1 KGHSH, CDR2 LQKENI. J gave up 7 bases and V 0 bases, and 8 bases lay outside the gene matches. The CDR3, as DNA: TGTGCCAGCTCACCACCCAGGGGGGGAGGACCTGGCTACACCTTC. It translates to CASSPPRGGGPGYTF.

This chain links TRBV6-1 with TRBJ1-1, with a weak D call TRBD1 (6 bases). CDR3 length: 14 residues. The germline V gene has CDR1 MNHNS and CDR2 SASEGT. The V and J ends lost 10 bases and 4 bases respectively, with 19 bases between them. In DNA form, the CDR3 reads TGTGCCACTAACCGTAGGGGGGTAAGCACTGAAGCTTTCTTT. This encodes CATNRRGVSTEAFF.

This chain uses TRBV15 with TRBJ1-1, with TRBD1 as a possible D gene (5 bases). Trimming left V 0 bases short and J 3 bases short, with 8 bases between. Germline CDR1 is LNHNV and CDR2 is YYDKDF (reference sequence). This CDR3 has 14 residues. The CDR3 here is CATSREARDTEAFF. As DNA, the CDR3 is TGTGCCACCAGCAGAGAGGCCAGGGACACTGAAGCTTTCTTT.

J is TRBJ2-3 and V is TRBV19; unclear D gene. Trimming took off 1 base at V and 1 base at J, with 6 bases between the two ends. The CDR3 is 14 residues long. Germline CDR1 reads LNHDA; CDR2 reads SQIVND (reference sequence). The CDR3 here is CASSIGTRTDTQYF. The CDR3 bases are TGTGCCAGTAGTATAGGCACCCGCACAGATACGCAGTATTTT.

In this sample, this clone turned up a few times. The rearrangement joins TRBV7-9 to TRBJ1-2; D possibly corresponds to TRBD1 (5 bases). The CDR3 runs to 13 residues. V lost 4 bases and J lost 3, with 9 bases in between. Germline assignment: CDR1 SEHNR and CDR2 FQNEAQ (reference sequence). The CDR3 spells CASSSQAHYGYTF. Written as DNA, the CDR3 is TGTGCCAGCAGCTCACAGGCTCACTATGGCTACACCTTC.

The V call is TRBV18, the J call TRBJ2-1; D is undetermined. CDR3 length: 12 amino acids. V was clipped by 3 bases and J by 7 bases, with 7 bases between them. The V gene's germline CDR1 is KGHSH and CDR2 LQKENI. The CDR3 sequence is CASSPQDNEQFF. CDR3 coding DNA: TGTGCCAGCTCACCTCAAGATAATGAGCAGTTCTTC.

V gene TRBV11-3 combines with J gene TRBJ2-1, with unresolved D. The CDR3 sequence is 12 residues long. CDR1 and CDR2 (germline): SGHNT, YENEEA. V was trimmed by 3 bases and J by 7 bases, leaving 7 bases between them. Here the CDR3 reads CASSLVGNEQFF. The CDR3 DNA sequence: TGTGCCAGCAGCTTGGTGGGGAATGAGCAGTTCTTC.

The gene calls are TRBV14 and TRBJ1-2; 12 bases align to TRBD1. CDR1 is SGHDN, CDR2 FVKESK, per germline. With V trimmed by 8 bases and J by 8 bases, 6 bases remained unmatched. There are 13 residues in the CDR3. The CDR3 protein is CASPGQGARGYTF. The CDR3 DNA is TGTGCCAGCCCGGGACAGGGGGCGCGGGGCTACACCTTC.

CDR3 nucleotide sequence: TGTGCCAGCTCACCGTGGACGAATGAGCAGTTCTTC. Its protein product is CASSPWTNEQFF. V and J are TRBV18 and TRBJ2-1; unclear D gene. CDR1 KGHSH and CDR2 LQKENI come from the germline V gene. This CDR3 has 12 residues. V was cut by 3 bases and J by 7 bases, with 7 bases left in between.

The chain carries TRBV4-1 and TRBJ1-2; D gene ambiguous. Germline-derived CDR1 and CDR2 are MGHRA and YSYEKL. Trimming removed 1 base at V and 7 bases at J, with 16 bases between. The CDR3 loop spans 15 amino acids. CDR3 loop: CASSQVNLLGGGYTF. The CDR3 DNA follows: TGCGCCAGCAGCCAAGTGAACCTTCTAGGCGGTGGCTACACCTTC.

This chain links TRBV9 with TRBJ1-5; perhaps TRBD1 as D (5 bases). CDR3 length: 15 residues. Trimming stripped 4 bases from V and 5 bases from J, with 16 bases between. Germline CDR1 reads SGDLS; CDR2 reads YYNGEE. CDR3 protein: CASSPFGQGDQPQHF. CDR3 sequence (DNA): TGTGCCAGCAGCCCTTTTGGGCAGGGAGATCAGCCCCAGCATTTT.

The chain joins TRBV19 to TRBJ1-2; 9 positions agree with TRBD1. This CDR3 region has 16 residues. Trimming cost V 5 bases and J 7 bases; bases outside gene matches: 14. Per germline, CDR1 LNHDA and CDR2 SQIVND (reference sequence). The chain's CDR3 is CASSLHSLDRGSGYTF. The DNA for the CDR3 is TGTGCCAGTAGTCTTCACTCATTGGACAGGGGTAGTGGCTACACCTTC.